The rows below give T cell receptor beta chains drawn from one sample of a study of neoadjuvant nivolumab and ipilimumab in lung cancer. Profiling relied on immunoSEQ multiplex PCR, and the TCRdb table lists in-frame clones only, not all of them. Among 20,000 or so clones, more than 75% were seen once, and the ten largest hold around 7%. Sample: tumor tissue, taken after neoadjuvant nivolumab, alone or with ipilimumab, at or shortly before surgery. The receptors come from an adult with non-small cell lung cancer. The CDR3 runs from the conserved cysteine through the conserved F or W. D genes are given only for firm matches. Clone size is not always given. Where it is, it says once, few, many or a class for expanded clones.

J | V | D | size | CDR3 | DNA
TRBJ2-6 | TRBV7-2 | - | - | CASSSGAGLFSGANVLTF | TGTGCCAGCAGTTCCGGCGCGGGGCTGTTCTCTGGGGCCAACGTCCTGACTTTC
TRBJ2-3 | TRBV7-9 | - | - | CASSFYGIGKDTQYF | TGTGCCAGCAGCTTTTACGGGATAGGCAAAGATACGCAGTATTTT
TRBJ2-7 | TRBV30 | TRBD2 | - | CAWRTLAGGYYEQYF | TGTGCCTGGAGGACCCTAGCGGGAGGTTACTACGAGCAGTACTTC
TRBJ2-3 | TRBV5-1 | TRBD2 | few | CASSLDFTSGRGHTQYF | TGCGCCAGCAGCTTGGATTTTACTAGCGGGAGGGGGCATACGCAGTATTTT
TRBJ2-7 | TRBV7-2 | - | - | CASSLVGYEQYF | TGTGCCAGCAGCTTAGTCGGGTACGAGCAGTACTTC
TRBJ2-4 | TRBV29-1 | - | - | CSAGDGYIQYF | TGCAGCGCTGGGGACGGCTACATTCAGTACTTC
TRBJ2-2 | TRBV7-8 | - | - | CASSRHTGELFF | TGTGCCAGCAGCCGTCACACCGGGGAGCTGTTTTTT
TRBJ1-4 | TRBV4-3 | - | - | CASSQLGEKLFF | TGCGCCAGCAGCCAACTCGGTGAAAAACTGTTTTTT
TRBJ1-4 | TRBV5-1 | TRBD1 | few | CASSLGDSLAGGKLFF | TGCGCCAGCAGCTTGGGGGACAGCTTGGCCGGTGGGAAACTGTTTTTT
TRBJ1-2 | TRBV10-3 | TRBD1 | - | CAISGDSLYGYTF | TGTGCCATCAGTGGGGACAGCTTGTATGGCTACACCTTC
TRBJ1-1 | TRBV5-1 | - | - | CASSTDLNTEAFF | TGCGCCAGCAGCACGGACCTGAACACTGAAGCTTTCTTT
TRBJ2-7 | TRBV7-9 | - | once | CASSLPGRYYEQYF | TGTGCCAGCAGCTTACCGGGACGGTACTACGAGCAGTACTTC
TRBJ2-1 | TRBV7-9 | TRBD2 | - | CASSPTGLALTGGQFF | TGTGCCAGCAGCCCTACGGGACTAGCACTTACAGGCGGGCAGTTCTTC
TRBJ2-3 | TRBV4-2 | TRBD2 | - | CASSARTSATDTQYF | TGTGCCAGCAGCGCCCGGACTAGCGCCACAGATACGCAGTATTTT
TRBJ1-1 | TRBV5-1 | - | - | CASSADPGYGNTEAFF | TGCGCCAGCAGCGCCGACCCCGGGTACGGGAACACTGAAGCTTTCTTT
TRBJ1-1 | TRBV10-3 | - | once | CAISEWALPTEAFF | TGTGCCATCAGTGAGTGGGCCCTTCCCACTGAAGCTTTCTTT
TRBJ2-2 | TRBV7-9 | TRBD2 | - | CASSLIKAGGNTGELFF | TGTGCCAGCAGCCTTATTAAGGCGGGAGGAAACACCGGGGAGCTGTTTTTT